This T cell receptor beta chain was identified in a study of early T cells in non-severe SARS-CoV-2 infection. Overall study: Unsorted whole blood bulk RNA was sequenced, with unpaired chains.

This clonotype was picked up many times. The target antigen is unknown. Germline assignment: CDR1 MDHEN and CDR2 SYDVKM. V lost 5 bases and J 9 bases, leaving 16 bases between the germline ends. This CDR3 is built from 13 residues. Study results and caveats: The study's VDJdb matching favored anti-spike CD8 responses and missed private and CD4 specificities.

The TCR library protocol attached unique molecular identifiers to the individual cDNA molecules. TCRdb reprocessed the 5' RACE reads with MiXCR, giving one entry per CDR3 protein. This table has around 40,000 distinct CDR3 sequences, approximately 6% appearing once. Sequenced sample: whole blood. This TCR was sampled from an adult who was a healthcare worker with PCR-confirmed SARS-CoV-2 infection or an uninfected control (not recorded which). The J gene is TRBJ1-1, the V gene TRBV28; D might be TRBD1 (6 bases). CDR3 in DNA: TGTGCCAGCAGTACAACTAACAGGGATCAAGCTTTCTTT. It specifies CASSTTNRDQAFF.